Each of the 23 T cell receptor beta chains below was sequenced from the same sample in a study of cytomegalovirus exposure and HLA in healthy donors. With 60 Vbeta and 13 Jbeta primers, the PCR was carried out. TCRdb keeps only in-frame clones here, not all; method: immunoSEQ multiplex PCR. The sample carries roughly 180,000 clones, roughly 78% recorded once. Sequences were obtained from PBMCs. Source of these receptors: a young woman in good health and CMV-seronegative.

This rearrangement joins TRBV9 to TRBJ1-1, with D maybe TRBD1 (6 bases). The CDR3 has 15 amino acids. Germline values: CDR1 SGDLS, CDR2 YYNGEE. Trimming removed 3 bases from V and 1 base from J, with 13 bases in between. Here the CDR3 reads CASSAYRVGNTEAFF. The CDR3 DNA reads TGTGCCAGCAGCGCATACAGGGTGGGGAACACTGAAGCTTTCTTT.

This clone is a singleton in its sample. V gene TRBV7-9 combines with J gene TRBJ1-1, with TRBD1 matching over 12 bases. Unmatched junction bases numbered 5, after V lost 5 bases and J lost 1 base. CDR1 SEHNR and CDR2 FQNEAQ come from the germline V gene (reference sequence). The CDR3 extends over 16 amino acids. The CDR3 bases are TGTGCCAGCAGCCCGGGACAGGGGGCATGGAACACTGAAGCTTTCTTT. Translating gives CASSPGQGAWNTEAFF.

This chain uses TRBV9 with TRBJ2-5; TRBD2 agrees at 11 bases. With 2 bases clipped from V and 5 bases from J, the junction kept 5 bases outside the gene matches. The CDR3 extends over 15 amino acids. Germline assignment: CDR1 SGDLS and CDR2 YYNGEE. Written as DNA, the CDR3 is TGTGCCAGCAGCGTTAGCGGGGGGGCCCAGGAGACCCAGTACTTC. Translating it yields CASSVSGGAQETQYF.

The chain combines TRBV18 with TRBJ1-4; TRBD1 might be the D (5 bases). The CDR3 has 13 residues. CDR1 is KGHSH, CDR2 LQKENI, per germline. V was pared by 5 bases and J by 6 bases, with 10 bases between. CDR3 sequence (DNA): TGTGCCAGCTCAGCAGGGTCTGATGAAAAACTGTTTTTT. As protein: CASSAGSDEKLFF.

V gene TRBV19 combines with J gene TRBJ1-5, with D uncertain. The CDR3 has 14 residues. The V end was cut by 1 base, the J end by 0 bases, with 4 bases between. Germline CDR1 LNHDA, CDR2 SQIVND (reference sequence). CDR3 region: CASSIVNSNQPQHF. The CDR3 bases are TGTGCCAGTAGTATAGTAAATAGCAATCAGCCCCAGCATTTT.

J is TRBJ2-6 and V is TRBV4-1; tentative D call: TRBD2 (6 bases). Germline loops: CDR1 MGHRA, CDR2 YSYEKL. The germline V and J ends were trimmed by 4 bases and 1 base, with 17 bases remaining between them. The CDR3 has 18 amino acids. The CDR3 nucleotides are TGCGCCAGCAGCCCCCGAGGAGGGACGAATTCTGGGGCCAACGTCCTGACTTTC. Translated: CASSPRGGTNSGANVLTF.

V usage is TRBV6-5 and J usage is TRBJ2-1, with a tentative D call TRBD1 (6 bases). Germline-derived CDR1 and CDR2 are MNHEY and SVGAGI. CDR3 length equals 15 residues. The V gene lost 6 bases and the J gene lost 0 bases, with 12 bases spanning the gap. The CDR3 sequence: CASSHDRSSYNEQFF. CDR3 sequence (DNA): TGTGCCAGCAGCCACGACAGGAGCTCCTACAATGAGCAGTTCTTC.

This clone has just a few counts. This rearrangement joins TRBV4-3 to TRBJ1-5, with D possibly matching TRBD1 (6 bases). V shed 6 bases and J shed 0 bases, with 21 bases lying between them. The CDR3 spans 18 residues. Germline CDR1 LGHNA, CDR2 YSLEER. CDR3 region: CASSHRVGERGSNQPQHF. CDR3 nucleotides: TGCGCCAGCAGTCACAGGGTAGGGGAAAGGGGTAGCAATCAGCCCCAGCATTTT.

The gene calls are TRBV5-5 and TRBJ1-5, with a tentative D call TRBD1 (5 bases). Germline lookup yields CDR1 SGHKS and CDR2 YYEKEE (reference sequence). Trimming removed 5 bases at V and 3 bases at J, with 15 bases between. The CDR3 totals 15 residues. The CDR3, as DNA: TGTGCCAGCAGAATGGGGCCAACCGCCAATCAGCCCCAGCATTTT. This sequence encodes CASRMGPTANQPQHF.

This clone was seen just once. This sample includes further DNA sequences coding for the same CDR3. The CDR3: CSVDGLAGNYGYTF. The CDR3 DNA follows: TGCAGCGTTGATGGTTTGGCGGGCAACTATGGCTACACCTTC. The V call is TRBV29-1, the J call TRBJ1-2; D is unclear. Germline-derived CDR1 and CDR2 are SQVTM and ANQGSEA. This CDR3 has 14 residues. The V end was cut by 3 bases, the J end by 2 bases, with 13 bases between.

This clone was picked up one time. The chain is built from TRBV7-9 and TRBJ1-2; 7 nucleotides align to TRBD1. Germline V lookup: CDR1 SEHNR, CDR2 FQNEAQ (reference sequence). CDR3 length: 15 residues. Germline trimming cut 5 bases from V and 1 base from J; bases unmatched to any gene: 7. The CDR3: CASSPGGLNNYGYTF. CDR3 nucleotide sequence: TGTGCCAGCAGCCCAGGGGGGTTGAATAACTATGGCTACACCTTC.

This clone has more than one count but fewer than ten. V and J are TRBV19 and TRBJ2-3; TRBD1 is a possible D gene (6 bases). The CDR3 totals 15 residues. Between the trimmed V and J ends, which lost 6 bases and 0 bases, there was a span of 13 bases. CDR1 LNHDA and CDR2 SQIVND come from the germline V gene (reference sequence). The DNA for the CDR3 is TGTGCCAGTAGCCGGACAGCCTCTAGCACAGATACGCAGTATTTT. Protein sequence: CASSRTASSTDTQYF.

This CDR3 reads CASSFRVIGNTIYF. As DNA, the CDR3 is TGTGCCAGCAGCTTTCGTGTTATTGGAAACACCATATATTTT. This chain uses TRBV5-8 with TRBJ1-3; D is ambiguous. The CDR3 loop spans 14 amino acids. The germline V and J ends were trimmed by 2 bases and 3 bases, with 9 bases remaining between them. Germline CDR1 SGHTS, CDR2 YDEGEE.

The chain employs TRBV16 and TRBJ1-1; possibly TRBD1 for D (6 bases). V lost 4 bases and J 6 bases, leaving 27 bases between the germline ends. The CDR3 contains 18 residues. Germline V gene sequence: CDR1 KGHSY, CDR2 FQNENV. CDR3 sequence: CASSPIYGLGGNVAEAFF. The DNA for the CDR3 is TGTGCCAGCAGCCCAATATATGGATTAGGGGGAAATGTGGCTGAAGCTTTCTTT.

V is TRBV6-5 and J is TRBJ2-5; 7 positions agree with TRBD1. The DNA end is a closer match to TRBJ2-7, so the J assignment may be wrong. The CDR3 is 14 amino acids. Germline CDR1 reads MNHEY; CDR2 reads SVGAGI. CDR3 region: CAVKTPGQNGEQYF. The CDR3 nucleotides are TGTGCCGTTAAAACCCCGGGACAGAATGGCGAGCAGTACTTC.

The rearrangement joins TRBV7-2 to TRBJ1-2; 9 nucleotides line up with TRBD1. Germline values: CDR1 SGHTA, CDR2 FQGNSA. This CDR3 region has 14 residues. V dropped 6 bases and J dropped 2; count of bases not matched to a gene: 4. The CDR3 loop reads CASRPGTGNYGYTF. The CDR3 DNA sequence: TGTGCCAGCAGGCCCGGGACAGGGAACTATGGCTACACCTTC. The full variable domain, with the rest looked up from reference TRBV7-2 and TRBJ1-2, is GAGVSQSPSNKVTEKGKDVELRCDPISGHTALYWYRQSLGQGLEFLIYFQGNSAPDKSGLPSDRFSAERTGGSVSTLTIQRTQQEDSAVYLCASRPGTGNYGYTFGSGTRLTVV.

The chain joins TRBV2 to TRBJ1-1, with TRBD1 matching 7 bases. CDR1 is SNHLY and CDR2 is FYNNEI in the germline V gene. The CDR3 is 13 residues long. The trim removed 3 bases at V and 5 bases at J, leaving 3 bases unmatched. The CDR3 DNA follows: TGTGCCAGCAGTGAGGGACAGTGGACTGAAGCTTTCTTT. This sequence encodes CASSEGQWTEAFF.

This clone was recorded a few times. This chain uses TRBV10-2 with TRBJ2-5, with D possibly TRBD2 on 6 matching bases. Trimming took 7 bases from V and 9 from J, leaving 18 bases between them. Germline-derived CDR1 and CDR2 are WSHSY and SAAADI. The CDR3 spans 13 residues. In nucleotides, the CDR3 is TGCGCCAGCACAAAGTACAGGAGCGGGTCCCAGTACTTC. Translated, it gives CASTKYRSGSQYF.

The V call is TRBV6-8, the J call TRBJ1-1; 8 bases are shared with TRBD1. Germline V gene sequence: CDR1 MNHGY, CDR2 SAAAGT. The CDR3 runs to 16 residues. The V segment lost 1 base and the J segment 11 bases; nucleotides outside the gene matches: 15. The CDR3 reads CASSYFRDRLLPRAFF. In DNA, the CDR3 is TGTGCCAGCAGTTACTTCCGGGACAGGCTACTTCCGAGGGCTTTCTTT.

The sample holds a few counts of this clone. The chain couples TRBV9 to TRBJ2-5; 11 bases match TRBD1. The CDR3 is made up of 16 amino acids. Germline V gene data show CDR1 as SGDLS and CDR2 as YYNGEE. The ends lost 3 bases at V and 2 bases at J; junction bases unmatched: 6. CDR3 bases: TGTGCCAGCAGCGCTCATGGACAGGGGGCTCAAGAGACCCAGTACTTC. This encodes CASSAHGQGAQETQYF.

The chain couples TRBV30 to TRBJ2-1; 11 positions match TRBD2. The CDR3 runs to 16 residues. With 3 bases clipped from V and 3 bases from J, the junction kept 7 bases outside the gene matches. Germline-derived CDR1 and CDR2 are GTSNPN and SVGIG (reference sequence). The CDR3 DNA reads TGTGCCTGGAGAAAACAACTAGCGGGGGTCTACAATGAGCAGTTCTTC. It specifies CAWRKQLAGVYNEQFF. Full variable domain (remainder filled in from reference TRBV30 and TRBJ2-1): SQTIHQWPATLVQPVGSPLSLECTVEGTSNPNLYWYRQAAGRGLQLLFYSVGIGQISSEVPQNLSASRPQDRQFILSSKKLLLSDSGFYLCAWRKQLAGVYNEQFFGPGTRLTVL.

This chain links TRBV7-6 with TRBJ1-4; 9 bases fit TRBD1. CDR3 size: 15 residues. Looked up from germline, CDR1 is SGHVS and CDR2 is FNYEAQ. The V and J ends lost 4 bases and 7 bases, in that order; junction bases with no gene match: 7. The CDR3 region is CASSSGQGLGEKLFF. The CDR3 region has the DNA TGTGCCAGCAGCTCTGGACAGGGGTTAGGTGAAAAACTGTTTTTT.

The chain carries TRBV9 and TRBJ2-7; 7 bases match TRBD2. Trimming cost V 0 bases and J 6 bases; bases outside gene matches: 6. Looked up from germline, CDR1 is SGDLS and CDR2 is YYNGEE. This CDR3 has 14 amino acids. CDR3 protein: CASSVGLATGEQYF. The CDR3 region has the DNA TGTGCCAGCAGCGTAGGACTAGCTACGGGCGAGCAGTACTTC.